The 12 T cell receptor beta chains listed next were all sequenced from one sample in a study of T cells after yellow fever vaccination. TCRdb fed the 5' RACE reads into MiXCR, producing one record per CDR3 protein. The repertoire holds about 340,000 distinct CDR3 sequences, with about 4% as singletons. The source was PBMCs, collected 5 days after the yellow fever booster vaccination. Receptors were obtained from a man between 18 and 29 years old who received the YFV17D yellow fever vaccine.

In this sample, this clonotype turned up many times. This sequence joins TRBV7-2 and TRBJ1-6; the D is unclear. V was cut by 1 base and J by 0 bases, with 13 bases left in between. This CDR3 region has 18 residues. CDR1 and CDR2 (germline): SGHTA, FQGNSA. The CDR3 sequence is CASSLGESKGSYNSPLHF. Written as DNA, the CDR3 is TGTGCCAGCAGCTTAGGAGAGAGTAAAGGCTCCTATAATTCACCCCTCCACTTT.

There are a few counts of this clonotype. The rearrangement links TRBV9 to TRBJ1-1; D call uncertain. V lost 3 bases to trimming and J lost 0 bases, with 12 bases between them. There are 15 residues in the CDR3. Germline CDR1 SGDLS, CDR2 YYNGEE. The CDR3 reads CASSGPTSLNTEAFF. CDR3 nucleotides: TGTGCCAGCAGCGGCCCTACAAGTCTGAACACTGAAGCTTTCTTT.

In this sample, this clonotype turned up many times. The chain combines TRBV7-9 with TRBJ2-7, with TRBD1 identical over 8 bases. The CDR3 runs 15 residues. The V gene's germline CDR1 is SEHNR and CDR2 FQNEAQ (reference sequence). V dropped 4 bases and J dropped 2; count of bases not matched to a gene: 7. CDR3 nucleotides: TGTGCCAGCAGCTCCGGGACAGGTCGGCCCTACGAGCAGTACGTC. Translated, it gives CASSSGTGRPYEQYV.

This clonotype was observed at least ten times. The CDR3 nucleotides are TGTGCCGGATCCCGGGACAGCCGCTATAATTCACCCCTCCACTTT. Its protein product is CAGSRDSRYNSPLHF. The rearrangement joins TRBV24-1 to TRBJ1-6; TRBD1 matches at 7 bases. The CDR3 runs 15 residues. Unmatched junction bases numbered 10, after V lost 12 bases and J lost 3 bases. Germline V CDR1 and CDR2: KGHDR, SFDVKD.

This clonotype was detected a few times. The chain links TRBV7-8 to TRBJ2-2, with D possibly being TRBD1 (6 bases). Between the trimmed V and J ends, which lost 1 base and 1 base, there was a span of 19 bases. This CDR3 has 19 residues. The germline V gene encodes CDR1 SGHVS and CDR2 FQNEAQ. CDR3 in amino acids: CASSLGPLRTARNTGELFF. CDR3 in DNA: TGTGCCAGCAGCTTAGGCCCCCTTAGGACAGCAAGGAACACCGGGGAGCTGTTTTTT.

This clonotype was found a few times. The chain employs TRBV18 and TRBJ1-6; the D is unclear. Germline CDR1 reads KGHSH; CDR2 reads LQKENI. There are 16 residues in the CDR3. The V end was cut by 6 bases, the J end by 6 bases, with 18 bases between. Here the CDR3 reads CASSRVAWEPNSPLHF. CDR3 in DNA: TGTGCCAGCTCGCGCGTGGCGTGGGAGCCTAATTCACCCCTCCACTTT.

In its sample, this clonotype was seen a few times. This chain joins TRBV12-3 or TRBV12-4 and TRBJ1-1; no clear D gene. The V end lost 0 bases, the J end lost 1 base, and 15 bases lay between the germline ends. There are 17 residues in the CDR3. CDR3 sequence reads: CASSLAGRFERNTEAFF. The CDR3 DNA follows: TGTGCCAGCAGTTTAGCCGGTCGATTCGAGAGGAACACTGAAGCTTTCTTT.

The chain is built from TRBV10-3 and TRBJ2-3, with 15 nucleotides matching TRBD2. Per germline, CDR1 ENHRY and CDR2 SYGVKD. The CDR3 consists of 15 residues. The trim removed 6 bases at V and 5 bases at J, leaving 3 bases unmatched. The CDR3 bases are TGTGCCATCAGAGGACTAGCGGGGGGGAAAGATACGCAGTATTTT. Translated, it gives CAIRGLAGGKDTQYF.

This clonotype came up a few times. The chain employs TRBV7-6 and TRBJ2-7, with TRBD2 identical over 8 bases. CDR1 and CDR2 (germline): SGHVS, FNYEAQ. J gave up 2 bases and V 1 base, and 4 bases lay outside the gene matches. This CDR3 has 15 amino acids. The CDR3 DNA reads as TGTGCCAGCAGCTTAGGAGCGGGGGACGCCTACGAGCAGTACTTC. Amino acids: CASSLGAGDAYEQYF.

This clonotype came up a few times. The V gene is TRBV5-1, the J gene TRBJ2-7, with D possibly matching TRBD1 (7 bases). The germline V gene has CDR1 SGHRS and CDR2 YFSETQ. V was shortened by 4 bases and J by 1 base, with 15 bases between the two germline ends. The CDR3 runs to 15 residues. The CDR3 spells CASSHGTAGSYEQYV. The CDR3 nucleotides are TGCGCCAGCAGCCACGGGACAGCGGGTTCCTACGAGCAGTACGTC.

This clonotype has a handful of counts. This chain links TRBV5-5 with TRBJ2-1; D unclear. CDR3 length equals 11 residues. Germline V lookup: CDR1 SGHKS, CDR2 YYEKEE (reference sequence). Trimming pared 1 base from V and 10 bases from J, leaving 6 bases between. Written as DNA, the CDR3 is TGTGCCAGCAGCTTGTACTTCGAGCAGTTCTTC. Translated: CASSLYFEQFF.

CDR3 residues: CASSFKALEETQYF. Here the CDR3 DNA reads TGTGCCAGCAGCTTTAAGGCACTTGAAGAGACCCAGTACTTC. The chain is built from TRBV5-4 and TRBJ2-5, with D uncertain. The V end lost 2 bases, the J end lost 3 bases, and 11 bases lay between the germline ends. The germline V gene has CDR1 SGHNT and CDR2 YYREEE (reference sequence). This CDR3 region has 14 residues.